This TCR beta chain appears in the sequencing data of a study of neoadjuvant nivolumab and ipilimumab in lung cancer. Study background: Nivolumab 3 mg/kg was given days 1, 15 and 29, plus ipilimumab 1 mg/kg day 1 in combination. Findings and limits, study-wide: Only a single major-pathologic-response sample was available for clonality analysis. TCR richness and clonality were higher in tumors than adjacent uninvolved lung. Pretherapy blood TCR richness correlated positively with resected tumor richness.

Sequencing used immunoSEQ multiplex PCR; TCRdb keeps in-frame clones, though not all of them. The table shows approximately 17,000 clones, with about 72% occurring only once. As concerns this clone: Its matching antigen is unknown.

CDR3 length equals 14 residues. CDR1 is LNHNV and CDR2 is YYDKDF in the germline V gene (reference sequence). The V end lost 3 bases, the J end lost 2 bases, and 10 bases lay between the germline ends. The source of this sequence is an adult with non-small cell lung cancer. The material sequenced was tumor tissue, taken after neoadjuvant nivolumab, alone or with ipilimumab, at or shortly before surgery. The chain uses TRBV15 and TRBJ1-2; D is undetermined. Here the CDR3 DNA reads TGTGCCACCAGCAGCGGGTCTCTCAACTATGGCTACACCTTC. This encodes CATSSGSLNYGYTF. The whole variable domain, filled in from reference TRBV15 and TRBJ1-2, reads DAMVIQNPRYQVTQFGKPVTLSCSQTLNHNVMYWYQQKSSQAPKLLFHYYDKDFNNEADTPDNFQSRRPNTSFCFLDIRSPGLGDTAMYLCATSSGSLNYGYTFGSGTRLTVV.